Each of the 14 T cell receptor beta chains below was sequenced from the same sample in a study of blood T cell repertoires in COVID-19. Clones were read by immunoSEQ multiplex PCR, and TCRdb kept only the in-frame ones, dropping some. This table has around 63,000 clones, roughly 86% appearing once. The sequencing sample was made of peripheral blood. The receptors here all came from a man in his fifties or sixties with acute or convalescent COVID-19.

The V gene is TRBV10-3, the J gene TRBJ1-1; D may be TRBD1 (6 bases). This CDR3 region has 13 residues. V gave up 3 bases and J gave up 3 bases, with 8 bases separating them. Germline lookup yields CDR1 ENHRY and CDR2 SYGVKD. CDR3 sequence: CAISDQGYTEAFF. CDR3 coding DNA: TGTGCCATCAGTGATCAGGGGTACACTGAAGCTTTCTTT.

The chain joins TRBV19 to TRBJ2-7; TRBD2 matches at 11 bases. This CDR3 comprises 14 residues. Germline-derived CDR1 and CDR2 are LNHDA and SQIVND (reference sequence). After removal of 9 bases from V and 1 base from J, the junction contained 5 bases not matched to a gene. CDR3: CASRTSGQSYEQYF. CDR3 bases: TGTGCCAGCCGGACTAGCGGGCAATCCTACGAGCAGTACTTC. The full variable domain, in which reference TRBV19 and TRBJ2-7 provide the parts outside the CDR3, is DGGITQSPKYLFRKEGQNVTLSCEQNLNHDAMYWYRQDPGQGLRLIYYSQIVNDFQKGDIAEGYSVSREKKESFPLTVTSAQKNPTAFYLCASRTSGQSYEQYFGPGTRLTVT.

V and J are TRBV3-1 (or the pseudogene TRBV3-2) and TRBJ1-2, with D uncertain. The germline CDR1 and CDR2 sequences are LGHDT and YNNKEL (reference sequence). The CDR3 covers 16 residues. V was shortened by 0 bases and J by 6 bases, with 17 bases between the two germline ends. The CDR3 DNA is TGTGCCAGCAGCCAAGATGTACTGGGAGGAGCTAATGGCTACACCTTC. Amino acids: CASSQDVLGGANGYTF.

The chain uses TRBV5-4 and TRBJ1-1; D is unclear. Trimming removed 0 bases from V and 0 bases from J, with 9 bases in between. Germline loops: CDR1 SGHNT, CDR2 YYREEE (reference sequence). CDR3 length: 15 residues. CDR3 DNA sequence: TGTGCCAGCAGCTTGGACCGATACATGAACACTGAAGCTTTCTTT. This sequence encodes CASSLDRYMNTEAFF.

The sample holds one count of this clone. This chain joins TRBV6-2 or TRBV6-3 and TRBJ1-2; D gene uncertain. This CDR3 region has 13 residues. Looked up from germline, CDR1 is MNHEY and CDR2 is SVGEGT. V gave up 4 bases and J gave up 3 bases, with 9 bases separating them. This chain's CDR3 is CASSSGIDYGYTF. In nucleotides, the CDR3 is TGTGCCAGCAGTTCCGGGATCGACTATGGCTACACCTTC.

The CDR3 DNA is TGTGCCAGTGGTCCGTGGGGGGTTCAATATAGCAATCAGCCCCAGCATTTT. Translated: CASGPWGVQYSNQPQHF. The chain uses TRBV19 and TRBJ1-5, with TRBD1 as a possible D gene (5 bases). V shed 8 bases and J shed 0 bases, with 20 bases lying between them. This CDR3 is built from 17 residues. Germline-derived CDR1 and CDR2 are LNHDA and SQIVND (reference sequence). Complete variable domain (other parts from reference TRBV19 and TRBJ1-5): DGGITQSPKYLFRKEGQNVTLSCEQNLNHDAMYWYRQDPGQGLRLIYYSQIVNDFQKGDIAEGYSVSREKKESFPLTVTSAQKNPTAFYLCASGPWGVQYSNQPQHFGDGTRLSIL.

The V gene is TRBV27, the J gene TRBJ1-1, with D perhaps TRBD1 (6 bases). CDR3 length equals 17 residues. The germline V gene encodes CDR1 MNHEY and CDR2 SMNVEV (reference sequence). V gave up 7 bases and J gave up 1 base, with 22 bases separating them. CDR3 coding DNA: TGTGCCAGCACAATGCCGACAGGCCAGTGGGAGAACACTGAAGCTTTCTTT. Translated, it gives CASTMPTGQWENTEAFF.

The chain combines TRBV2 with TRBJ1-1; possible D gene TRBD1, 5 bases. There are 16 residues in the CDR3. Germline V gene data show CDR1 as SNHLY and CDR2 as FYNNEI. Trimming stripped 2 bases from V and 6 bases from J, with 19 bases between. The CDR3 reads CASSELGQATGAEAFF. In nucleotides, the CDR3 is TGTGCCAGCAGTGAACTCGGGCAGGCCACGGGGGCTGAAGCTTTCTTT.

The chain has TRBV6-5 and TRBJ2-2, with 10 bases lining up with TRBD1. The CDR3 has 15 residues. Germline V lookup: CDR1 MNHEY, CDR2 SVGAGI. The junction had 1 base not matched to a gene; V was cut back by 1 base and J by 5 bases. CDR3 sequence: CASSYWTGGTGELFF. The CDR3 region has the DNA TGTGCCAGCAGTTACTGGACAGGGGGGACCGGGGAGCTGTTTTTT.

This sequence joins TRBV9 and TRBJ2-2, with TRBD2 identical over 7 bases. The germline V gene encodes CDR1 SGDLS and CDR2 YYNGEE. The length of the CDR3 is 15 residues. Trimming removed 2 bases from V and 2 bases from J; junction bases left unmatched: 3. The chain's CDR3 is CASSVSGVNTGELFF. The CDR3 DNA reads as TGTGCCAGCAGCGTCAGCGGGGTCAACACCGGGGAGCTGTTTTTT.

The rearrangement joins TRBV6-2 or TRBV6-3 to TRBJ2-5; 11 bases agree with TRBD2. The CDR3 sequence is 15 residues long. Unmatched junction bases numbered 5, after V lost 6 bases and J lost 2 bases. Germline-derived CDR1 and CDR2 are MNHEY and SVGEGT. The CDR3 protein is CASSQGLAAQETQYF. The CDR3 DNA reads TGTGCCAGCAGCCAGGGACTAGCGGCTCAAGAGACCCAGTACTTC.

The rearrangement uses TRBV10-2 and TRBJ2-5, with a weak D call TRBD2 (6 bases). There are 14 residues in the CDR3. Deletions cut 1 base from V and 3 bases from J, with 9 bases between. CDR1 is WSHSY and CDR2 is SAAADI in the germline V gene. DNA of the CDR3: TGCGCCAGCAGTGAGTTTGGCGGGAAAGAGACCCAGTACTTC. It codes for CASSEFGGKETQYF.

J is TRBJ1-4 and V is TRBV19; no firm D call. CDR3 length equals 16 residues. V lost 0 bases and J lost 4, with 12 bases in between. Germline CDR1 LNHDA, CDR2 SQIVND (reference sequence). In DNA form, the CDR3 reads TGTGCCAGTAGTATAGATTTCCGGGTCTTTAATGAAAAACTGTTTTTT. Translated: CASSIDFRVFNEKLFF.

J is TRBJ2-7 and V is TRBV24-1, with 9 positions matching TRBD1. Germline values: CDR1 KGHDR, CDR2 SFDVKD. With 9 bases clipped from V and 0 bases from J, the junction kept 8 bases outside the gene matches. The CDR3 loop spans 15 amino acids. Written as DNA, the CDR3 is TGTGCCACCCAGTGGCTACAGGGGGCCTCCTACGAGCAGTACTTC. Encoded protein: CATQWLQGASYEQYF.